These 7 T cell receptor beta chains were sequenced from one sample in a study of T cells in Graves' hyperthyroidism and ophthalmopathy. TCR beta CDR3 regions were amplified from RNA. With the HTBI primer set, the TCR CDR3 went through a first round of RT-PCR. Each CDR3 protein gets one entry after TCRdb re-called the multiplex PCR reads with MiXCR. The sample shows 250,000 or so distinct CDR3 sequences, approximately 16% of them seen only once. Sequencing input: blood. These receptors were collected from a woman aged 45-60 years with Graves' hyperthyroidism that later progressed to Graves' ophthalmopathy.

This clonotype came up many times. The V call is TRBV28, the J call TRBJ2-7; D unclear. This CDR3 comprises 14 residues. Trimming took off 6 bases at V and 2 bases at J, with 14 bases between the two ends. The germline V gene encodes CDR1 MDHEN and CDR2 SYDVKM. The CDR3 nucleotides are TGTGCCAGCAGCTACGGGCCCTCCACCTACGAGCAGTACTTC. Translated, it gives CASSYGPSTYEQYF.

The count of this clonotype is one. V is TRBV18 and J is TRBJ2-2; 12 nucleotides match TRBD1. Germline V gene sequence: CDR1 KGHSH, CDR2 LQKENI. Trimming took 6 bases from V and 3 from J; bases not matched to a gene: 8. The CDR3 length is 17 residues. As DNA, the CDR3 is TGTGCCAGCTCTGGGACAGGGGGCGGCCTGGACACCGGGGAGCTGTTTTTT. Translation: CASSGTGGGLDTGELFF.

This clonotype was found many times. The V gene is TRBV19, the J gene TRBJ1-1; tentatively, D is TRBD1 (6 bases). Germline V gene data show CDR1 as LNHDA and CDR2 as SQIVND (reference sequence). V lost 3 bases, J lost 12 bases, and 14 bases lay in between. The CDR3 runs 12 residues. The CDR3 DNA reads TGTGCCAGTAGTATCGGGGGCGGCTGGACTTTCTTT. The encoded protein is CASSIGGGWTFF.

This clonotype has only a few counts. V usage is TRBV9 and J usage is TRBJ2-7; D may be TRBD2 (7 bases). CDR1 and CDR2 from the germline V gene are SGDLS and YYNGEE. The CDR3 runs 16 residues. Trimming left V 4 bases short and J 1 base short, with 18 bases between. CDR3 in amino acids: CASSPARGGGSYEQYF. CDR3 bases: TGTGCCAGCAGCCCAGCCCGAGGGGGGGGGTCCTACGAGCAGTACTTC.

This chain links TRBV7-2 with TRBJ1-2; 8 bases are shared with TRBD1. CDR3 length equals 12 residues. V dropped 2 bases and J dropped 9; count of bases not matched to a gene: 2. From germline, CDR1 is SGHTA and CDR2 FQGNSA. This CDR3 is CASSLHRGSYTF. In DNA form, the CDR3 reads TGTGCCAGCAGCTTACACAGGGGGAGCTACACCTTC.

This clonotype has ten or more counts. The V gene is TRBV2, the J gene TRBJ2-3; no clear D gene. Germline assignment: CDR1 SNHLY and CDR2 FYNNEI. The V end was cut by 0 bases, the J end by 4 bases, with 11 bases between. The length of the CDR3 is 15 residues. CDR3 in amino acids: CASSEAQVVADTQYF. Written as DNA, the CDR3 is TGTGCCAGCAGTGAAGCGCAGGTGGTCGCAGATACGCAGTATTTT.

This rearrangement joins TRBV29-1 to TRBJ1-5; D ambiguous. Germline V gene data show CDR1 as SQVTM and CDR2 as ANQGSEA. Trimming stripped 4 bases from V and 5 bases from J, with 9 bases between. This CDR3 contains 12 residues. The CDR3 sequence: CSVGVGDQPQHF. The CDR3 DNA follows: TGCAGCGTTGGGGTTGGGGATCAGCCCCAGCATTTT.